This passage covers 25 T cell receptor beta chains from one sample sequenced in a study of beta chain features in type 1 diabetes. Their recognized antigens are unknown. TCRB transcripts that were expressed got sequenced, as all of the isolated RNA had been reverse transcribed. The protocol was immunoSEQ multiplex PCR, while the TCRdb copy is restricted to in-frame clones and leaves out a portion. The data show approximately 360,000 clones, 10% to 15% seen once. Study-wide results and limits: TCRB CDR3s were moderately but significantly shorter in Type 1 diabetes patients in all four CD4+ subsets.

The sample was naive CD4+ T cells from blood. All receptors come from a woman between 18 and 30 years old with type 1 diabetes.

The gene calls are TRBV5-6 and TRBJ2-1, with 9 bases fitting TRBD1. The CDR3 sequence is 14 residues long. The trim removed 0 bases at V and 10 bases at J, leaving 5 bases unmatched. Per the germline V gene, CDR1 is SGHDT and CDR2 is YYEEEE. CDR3 protein: CASSLVGDRAEQFF. The DNA for the CDR3 is TGTGCCAGCAGCTTGGTAGGGGACAGGGCGGAGCAGTTCTTC. Full variable domain (rest looked up from reference TRBV5-6 and TRBJ2-1): DAGVTQSPTHLIKTRGQQVTLRCSPKSGHDTVSWYQQALGQGPQFIFQYYEEEERQRGNFPDRFSGHQFPNYSSELNVNALLLGDSALYLCASSLVGDRAEQFFGPGTRLTVL.

The chain joins TRBV25-1 to TRBJ2-7; TRBD1 might be the D (6 bases). The germline CDR1 and CDR2 sequences are MGHDK and SYGVNS. V lost 9 bases, J lost 0 bases, and 12 bases lay in between. The CDR3 has 13 residues. The CDR3 coding sequence is TGTGCCAGTTCCCAGGGGAGCTCCTACGAGCAGTACTTC. Amino acid sequence: CASSQGSSYEQYF.

The V and J genes are TRBV20-1 and TRBJ1-5; D gene ambiguous. This CDR3 has 10 residues. V was pared by 7 bases and J by 6 bases, with 7 bases between. Germline V gene lookup returns CDR1 DFQATT and CDR2 SNEGSKA (reference sequence). The CDR3 DNA is TGCAGTGTTTCCGGTCAGCCCCAGCATTTT. Translation: CSVSGQPQHF.

The sample holds a few counts of this clone. The J gene is TRBJ2-1, the V gene TRBV19; 8 nucleotides match TRBD1. With V trimmed by 1 base and J by 4 bases, 6 bases remained unmatched. CDR3 size: 16 residues. Looked up from germline, CDR1 is LNHDA and CDR2 is SQIVND (reference sequence). This chain's CDR3 is CASSIASGTGYNEQFF. Here the CDR3 DNA reads TGTGCCAGTAGTATAGCTAGTGGGACAGGTTACAATGAGCAGTTCTTC. Based on the CDR3 plus reference TRBV19 and TRBJ2-1, the full variable domain is DGGITQSPKYLFRKEGQNVTLSCEQNLNHDAMYWYRQDPGQGLRLIYYSQIVNDFQKGDIAEGYSVSREKKESFPLTVTSAQKNPTAFYLCASSIASGTGYNEQFFGPGTRLTVL.

V usage is TRBV11-2 and J usage is TRBJ1-2; D is perhaps TRBD1 (5 bases). CDR3 length: 15 residues. Per the germline V gene, CDR1 is SGHAT and CDR2 is FQNNGV. Trimming stripped 5 bases from V and 9 bases from J, with 22 bases between. CDR3 loop: CASSTNPGTAESYTF. CDR3 DNA: TGTGCCAGCAGCACAAATCCCGGGACTGCCGAAAGCTACACCTTC.

This clone was seen a handful of times. The rearrangement uses TRBV7-9 and TRBJ1-2; D remains ambiguous. Germline loops: CDR1 SEHNR, CDR2 FQNEAQ (reference sequence). Trimming removed 1 base from V and 7 bases from J, with 7 bases in between. CDR3 length equals 12 residues. CDR3 bases: TGTGCCAGCAGCTTAGATCTCTCTGGCTACACCTTC. It codes for CASSLDLSGYTF.

This clone turned up a few times. The chain joins TRBV5-4 to TRBJ2-1, with TRBD2 matching over 8 bases. CDR3 length: 16 amino acids. V lost 4 bases, J lost 4 bases, and 10 bases stayed unmatched. CDR1 SGHNT and CDR2 YYREEE come from the germline V gene (reference sequence). The CDR3 loop reads CASSLLSSGPYNEQFF. DNA for the CDR3: TGTGCCAGCAGCCTGCTTTCTAGCGGGCCGTACAATGAGCAGTTCTTC.

This chain uses TRBV6-5 with TRBJ1-2, with 8 bases aligning to TRBD1. The CDR3 covers 15 residues. The V segment lost 5 bases and the J segment 4 bases; nucleotides outside the gene matches: 9. Germline loops: CDR1 MNHEY, CDR2 SVGAGI. The CDR3 spells CASSPVTGVGYGYTF. CDR3 nucleotides: TGTGCCAGCAGTCCAGTGACAGGGGTCGGCTATGGCTACACCTTC.

CDR3 region: CASSRGQGNYGYTF. CDR3 nucleotides: TGTGCCAGCTCGCGAGGACAGGGGAACTATGGCTACACCTTC. V usage is TRBV7-2 and J usage is TRBJ1-2, with TRBD1 identical over 9 bases. The CDR3 consists of 14 residues. Germline V CDR1 and CDR2: SGHTA, FQGNSA. The V and J ends lost 8 bases and 2 bases, in that order; junction bases with no gene match: 6.

This sequence joins TRBV6-6 and TRBJ2-3; TRBD2 aligns across 7 bases. CDR3 length equals 14 residues. CDR1 and CDR2 from the germline V gene are MNHNY and SVGAGI (reference sequence). After removal of 5 bases from V and 4 bases from J, the junction contained 6 bases not matched to a gene. The CDR3 here is CASSALGLSDTQYF. The CDR3 bases are TGTGCCAGCAGTGCACTGGGACTATCAGATACGCAGTATTTT.

The gene calls are TRBV28 and TRBJ2-5, with TRBD2 matching over 7 bases. The ends lost 2 bases at V and 6 bases at J; junction bases unmatched: 6. CDR1 MDHEN and CDR2 SYDVKM come from the germline V gene. This CDR3 has 14 amino acids. In nucleotides, the CDR3 is TGTGCCAGCAGTTTACCCGGGACTATCAAGACCCAGTACTTC. This sequence encodes CASSLPGTIKTQYF.

The rearrangement joins TRBV18 to TRBJ1-5; D ambiguous. This CDR3 contains 14 residues. Per the germline V gene, CDR1 is KGHSH and CDR2 is LQKENI. V was pared by 0 bases and J by 1 base, with 4 bases between. CDR3 amino acids: CASSPPMSNQPQHF. CDR3 in DNA: TGTGCCAGCTCACCACCCATGAGCAATCAGCCCCAGCATTTT.

This clone was detected only a few times. The J gene is TRBJ2-7, the V gene TRBV7-8; 8 nucleotides match TRBD1. The germline V gene encodes CDR1 SGHVS and CDR2 FQNEAQ. This CDR3 has 15 amino acids. After removal of 5 bases from V and 4 bases from J, the junction contained 10 bases not matched to a gene. CDR3 in DNA: TGTGCCAGCAGCCAACCGACAGGGGCTGGGTACGAGCAGTACTTC. This sequence encodes CASSQPTGAGYEQYF.

This clone was seen more than once but under ten times. The chain recombines TRBV9 with TRBJ2-7, with 7 bases identical to TRBD2. This CDR3 is 15 amino acids long. Trimming cost V 4 bases and J 3 bases; bases outside gene matches: 10. In germline, CDR1 is SGDLS, CDR2 YYNGEE. The CDR3 DNA follows: TGTGCCAGCAGCCGGGGGGAGACCGCGGGCTACGAGCAGTACTTC. Its translation is CASSRGETAGYEQYF.

The chain recombines TRBV6-6 with TRBJ1-5; D uncertain. This CDR3 is 12 amino acids long. The germline V gene encodes CDR1 MNHNY and CDR2 SVGAGI (reference sequence). V lost 0 bases and J 6 bases, leaving 3 bases between the germline ends. This CDR3 reads CASSYSSQPQHF. DNA for the CDR3: TGTGCCAGCAGTTACTCGAGTCAGCCCCAGCATTTT.

This clone was picked up a small number of times. The V call is TRBV30, the J call TRBJ1-4; maybe TRBD1 (6 bases). The length of the CDR3 is 12 residues. Trimming shortened V by 3 bases and J by 6 bases, and 8 bases separated the two germline ends. Germline V lookup: CDR1 GTSNPN, CDR2 SVGIG (reference sequence). CDR3 residues: CAWSAGDEKLFF. The CDR3 DNA reads TGTGCCTGGAGCGCAGGGGATGAAAAACTGTTTTTT.

The chain carries TRBV18 and TRBJ1-1; D call uncertain. The ends were cut back, 2 bases at V and 3 bases at J, with 7 bases in the middle. The CDR3 runs to 13 residues. Germline-derived CDR1 and CDR2 are KGHSH and LQKENI. The CDR3 loop is CASSPTVDTEAFF. The CDR3 DNA is TGTGCCAGCTCACCAACGGTGGACACTGAAGCTTTCTTT.

On this clone: The junction does not match germline at one end; this may be a read error. The chain carries TRBV9 and TRBJ2-7; the D gene is possibly TRBD1 (5 bases). There are 14 residues in the CDR3. Germline V CDR1 and CDR2: SGDLS, YYNGEE. Here the CDR3 reads CASSVDDSSYEQCF. The CDR3, as DNA: TGTGCCAGCAGCGTAGACGACAGCTCCTACGAGCAGTGCTTC.

The chain links TRBV13 to TRBJ2-5; 11 bases are shared with TRBD1. The germline CDR1 and CDR2 sequences are PRHDT and FYEKMQ (reference sequence). The CDR3 has 15 amino acids. The V segment lost 5 bases and the J segment 2 bases; nucleotides outside the gene matches: 4. CDR3 in DNA: TGTGCCAGCAGCCGGACAGGGGGCTGGCAAGAGACCCAGTACTTC. It translates to CASSRTGGWQETQYF.

The J gene is TRBJ1-4, the V gene TRBV4-3; D unclear. Germline V gene data show CDR1 as LGHNA and CDR2 as YSLEER. The CDR3 is 15 residues long. V was pared by 4 bases and J by 8 bases, with 17 bases between. The CDR3 reads CASSLHRELEEKLFF. The CDR3 coding sequence is TGCGCCAGCAGCCTGCACCGGGAACTGGAGGAAAAACTGTTTTTT.

The V gene is TRBV2, the J gene TRBJ2-7, with D maybe TRBD2 (6 bases). V lost 5 bases and J lost 6, with 14 bases in between. The CDR3 runs 13 residues. CDR1 is SNHLY and CDR2 is FYNNEI in the germline V gene. The CDR3 reads CASSLSGLLEQYF. The CDR3 DNA reads TGTGCCAGCAGTCTCTCGGGACTCCTCGAGCAGTACTTC.

The chain employs TRBV19 and TRBJ1-2; no clear D gene. The CDR3 has 15 amino acids. The germline CDR1 and CDR2 sequences are LNHDA and SQIVND (reference sequence). V was pared by 4 bases and J by 1 base, with 13 bases between. CDR3 residues: CASSRSSAGNYGYTF. CDR3 DNA: TGTGCCAGTAGTAGGAGCTCCGCGGGTAACTATGGCTACACCTTC.

This clone was observed a handful of times. J is TRBJ2-2 and V is TRBV4-3; D not certain. Trimming took off 1 base at V and 4 bases at J, with 7 bases between the two ends. Germline V gene lookup returns CDR1 LGHNA and CDR2 YSLEER. The CDR3 extends over 14 amino acids. The DNA for the CDR3 is TGCGCCAGCAGCCAAGTTTCTACCACCGGGGAGCTGTTTTTT. This gives the protein CASSQVSTTGELFF.

This clone was picked up a small number of times. The chain employs TRBV6-6 and TRBJ1-2; D possibly corresponds to TRBD1 (5 bases). Trimming took 7 bases from V and 6 from J, leaving 18 bases between them. Germline CDR1 MNHNY, CDR2 SVGAGI (reference sequence). This CDR3 is 14 amino acids long. The CDR3 is CASMRREGRDGYTF. Here the CDR3 DNA reads TGTGCCAGCATGAGAAGGGAGGGGAGGGATGGCTACACCTTC.

This clone was detected only a few times. The CDR3 protein is CAWGTGGSYEQYF. The CDR3 nucleotides read TGTGCCTGGGGGACAGGGGGCTCCTACGAGCAGTACTTC. The chain joins TRBV30 to TRBJ2-7; 11 bases match TRBD1. V shed 5 bases, J shed 0 bases, and the junction held 0 bases outside the gene matches. The CDR3 consists of 13 residues. Germline assignment: CDR1 GTSNPN and CDR2 SVGIG (reference sequence).